This T cell receptor beta chain derives from a study of early T cells in non-severe SARS-CoV-2 infection. Across the whole study: Whole-blood bulk RNA, unsorted, was sequenced, and chains were unpaired.

Individual cDNA molecules each received unique molecular identifiers attached to them. TCRdb used MiXCR to reprocess the 5' RACE reads, holding one entry per CDR3 protein. The sample carries under 20,000 distinct CDR3 sequences, 5% recorded once. This clonotype occurred many times. This CDR3 spans 13 amino acids. Trimming pared 7 bases from V and 0 bases from J, leaving 9 bases between. Sequencing was done on a sample of whole blood. This TCR came from an adult who was a healthcare worker with PCR-confirmed SARS-CoV-2 infection or an uninfected control (not recorded which). The gene calls are TRBV12-3 or TRBV12-4 and TRBJ1-1; D remains unclear. The CDR3 DNA follows: TGTGCCAGCAAGATCCTGGTGAACACTGAAGCTTTCTTT. Amino acid sequence: CASKILVNTEAFF.